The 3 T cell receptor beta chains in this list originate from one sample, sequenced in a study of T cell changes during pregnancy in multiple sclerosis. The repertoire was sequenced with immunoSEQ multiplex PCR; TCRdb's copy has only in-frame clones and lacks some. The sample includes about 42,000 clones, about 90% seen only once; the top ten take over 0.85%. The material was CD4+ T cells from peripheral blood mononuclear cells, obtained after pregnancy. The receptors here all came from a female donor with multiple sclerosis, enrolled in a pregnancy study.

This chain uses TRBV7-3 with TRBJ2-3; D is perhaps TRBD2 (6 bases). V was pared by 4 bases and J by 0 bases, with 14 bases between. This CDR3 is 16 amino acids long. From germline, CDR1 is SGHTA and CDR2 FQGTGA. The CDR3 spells CASSSGGLTSTDTQYF. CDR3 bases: TGTGCCAGCAGCTCCGGGGGTCTTACTAGCACAGATACGCAGTATTTT.

Written as DNA, the CDR3 is TGCGCCAGCAGCCCCCGGTGGGGGGGCACAGATACGCAGTATTTT. Its protein product is CASSPRWGGTDTQYF. The chain carries TRBV5-1 and TRBJ2-3; D might be TRBD2 (6 bases). V gave up 4 bases and J gave up 1 base, with 13 bases separating them. CDR1 and CDR2 from the germline V gene are SGHRS and YFSETQ. This CDR3 is 15 amino acids long.

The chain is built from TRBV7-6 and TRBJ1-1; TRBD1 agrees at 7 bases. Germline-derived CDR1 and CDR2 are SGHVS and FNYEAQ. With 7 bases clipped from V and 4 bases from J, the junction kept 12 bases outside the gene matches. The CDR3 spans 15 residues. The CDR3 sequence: CASTLGQALVTEAFF. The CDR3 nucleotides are TGTGCCAGCACCCTCGGACAGGCTCTTGTCACTGAAGCTTTCTTT.